Detailed here is one T cell receptor beta chain. Its cognate antigen is unknown. The sample originates from a study of T-cell reconstitution after alpha-beta-depleted transplantation in children. The authors prepared the TCRbeta library with unique molecular identifiers. One entry per CDR3 protein, called by TCRdb with MiXCR from the PCR reads. The sample shows around 450,000 distinct CDR3 sequences, about 10% of them seen only once. General observations from the study: Newly produced T cells mostly accounted for T-cell counts and diversity one year post-transplant. It was surviving recipient T cells and thymic progenitors that gave some patients high TCRbeta diversity at day 60. It was reported that alpha-beta T cells came from several hundred expanded graft clones (about two months after transplant).

The specimen comprised PBMCs, sampled before TCRalphabeta/CD19-depleted stem cell transplant. This TCR was recovered from a child younger than 10 with inherited bone marrow failure, due to receive a stem cell transplant.

CDR3 protein: CASSLATGLGSYEQYF. Here the CDR3 DNA reads TGTGCCAGCAGCTTAGCCACAGGCCTGGGGTCCTACGAGCAGTACTTC. The rearrangement links TRBV11-2 to TRBJ2-7; the D gene is possibly TRBD1 (5 bases). Germline CDR1 and CDR2: SGHAT and FQNNGV. The CDR3 sequence is 16 residues long. Between the trimmed V and J ends, which lost 1 base and 1 base, there was a span of 14 bases.